These 21 T cell receptor beta chains came from one sample sequenced in a study of blood T cell repertoires in COVID-19. Using immunoSEQ multiplex PCR, the repertoire was profiled, and TCRdb retains in-frame clones only, with some absent. Of about 250,000 clones listed, roughly 90% are singletons. The sequenced sample consisted of peripheral blood. The source is a woman aged 25 to 39 with active or convalescent COVID-19.

The V and J genes are TRBV25-1 and TRBJ1-1, with a tentative D call TRBD1 (5 bases). CDR1 is MGHDK, CDR2 SYGVNS, per germline. CDR3 length equals 14 residues. Trimming removed 6 bases at V and 1 base at J, with 12 bases between. The CDR3 coding sequence is TGTGCCAGCAGCCCCTATACAGGGAACACTGAAGCTTTCTTT. Protein product: CASSPYTGNTEAFF.

The chain combines TRBV7-2 with TRBJ2-1, with TRBD2 matching over 11 bases. After removal of 1 base from V and 12 bases from J, the junction contained 17 bases not matched to a gene. CDR1 and CDR2 (germline): SGHTA, FQGNSA. This CDR3 region has 18 residues. The CDR3, as DNA: TGTGCCAGCAGCTTAGAAGGCCCCGTAGCGGGGGGGCGTATCAGGCAGTTCTTC. As protein: CASSLEGPVAGGRIRQFF.

The rearrangement links TRBV28 to TRBJ1-2, with D perhaps matching TRBD1 (5 bases). From germline, CDR1 is MDHEN and CDR2 SYDVKM. CDR3 length: 14 residues. V shed 2 bases and J shed 4 bases, with 11 bases lying between them. As DNA, the CDR3 is TGTGCCAGCAGTTTAAGACAGCCACGCTATGGCTACACCTTC. This encodes CASSLRQPRYGYTF.

V gene TRBV28 combines with J gene TRBJ1-6; 9 nucleotides agree with TRBD1. This CDR3 contains 18 residues. Germline V CDR1 and CDR2: MDHEN, SYDVKM. With V trimmed by 4 bases and J by 8 bases, 15 bases remained unmatched. CDR3 residues: CASSSPGQGYIRDSPLHF. CDR3 coding DNA: TGTGCCAGCAGTTCTCCGGGACAGGGCTACATCAGGGATTCACCCCTCCACTTT.

As regards this clone: Other DNA sequences in this sample translate to the same CDR3. V usage is TRBV3-1 (or the pseudogene TRBV3-2) and J usage is TRBJ1-5; possible D gene TRBD1, 5 bases. There are 15 residues in the CDR3. From germline, CDR1 is LGHDT and CDR2 YNNKEL (reference sequence). With 0 bases removed from V and 2 bases from J, the gap between germline ends came to 8 bases. The CDR3 DNA follows: TGTGCCAGCAGCCAAGATCGGGGGGGCAATCAGCCCCAGCATTTT. Protein product: CASSQDRGGNQPQHF.

The chain recombines TRBV10-3 with TRBJ1-3, with D possibly being TRBD1 (6 bases). V lost 3 bases to trimming and J lost 0 bases, with 12 bases between them. The CDR3 is made up of 16 amino acids. In germline, CDR1 is ENHRY, CDR2 SYGVKD. The CDR3 protein is CAISEQTGHSGNTIYF. DNA of the CDR3: TGTGCCATCAGTGAACAGACAGGCCACTCTGGAAACACCATATATTTT.

This chain uses TRBV7-3 with TRBJ1-6; 8 nucleotides line up with TRBD1. The CDR3 totals 18 residues. Germline assignment: CDR1 SGHTA and CDR2 FQGTGA. J was trimmed by 5 bases and V by 0 bases; bases with no gene match: 9. CDR3 sequence: CASSLTGGQGVHNSPLHF. The CDR3 nucleotides read TGTGCCAGCAGCTTAACCGGCGGACAGGGTGTACATAATTCACCCCTCCACTTT.

This clone has a single count. Here the CDR3 reads CASSEFQGGITEAFF. The CDR3 DNA follows: TGCGCCAGCAGTGAGTTCCAGGGCGGTATCACTGAAGCTTTCTTT. The chain carries TRBV10-2 and TRBJ1-1; D possibly corresponds to TRBD1 (5 bases). CDR1 and CDR2 from the germline V gene are WSHSY and SAAADI. V was clipped by 1 base and J by 4 bases, with 13 bases between them. The CDR3 sequence is 15 residues long.

The V gene is TRBV4-1, the J gene TRBJ2-2, with D perhaps TRBD1 (6 bases). The CDR3 consists of 17 residues. The germline CDR1 and CDR2 sequences are MGHRA and YSYEKL. V was cut by 3 bases and J by 3 bases, with 17 bases left in between. CDR3 sequence reads: CASSQIDQGTDTGELFF. The DNA of the CDR3 is TGCGCCAGCAGCCAGATAGATCAGGGGACGGACACCGGGGAGCTGTTTTTT.

In DNA, the CDR3 is TGTGCCAGCAATAGAGGACAGGGGGGCAATCAGCCCCAGCATTTT. Translation gives CASNRGQGGNQPQHF. The chain uses TRBV27 and TRBJ1-5; the match to TRBD1 covers 10 bases. The CDR3 runs to 15 residues. Germline values: CDR1 MNHEY, CDR2 SMNVEV (reference sequence). Losses at the gene ends were 7 bases for V and 2 bases for J; bases not matched to a gene: 5.

V gene TRBV19 combines with J gene TRBJ1-2; TRBD1 is a possible D gene (6 bases). This CDR3 contains 13 residues. V lost 6 bases and J 2 bases, leaving 10 bases between the germline ends. Germline CDR1 reads LNHDA; CDR2 reads SQIVND (reference sequence). CDR3 loop: CASRNRANYGYTF. Written as DNA, the CDR3 is TGTGCCAGTAGAAACAGGGCCAACTATGGCTACACCTTC.

The V call is TRBV27, the J call TRBJ2-7; D possibly corresponds to TRBD1 (6 bases). V was pared by 5 bases and J by 6 bases, with 23 bases between. The CDR3 sequence is 16 residues long. Per the germline V gene, CDR1 is MNHEY and CDR2 is SMNVEV (reference sequence). CDR3 DNA sequence: TGTGCCAGCAGTAGACAGGCCCAACGGTTGGAACGCGAGCAGTACTTC. It is translated as CASSRQAQRLEREQYF.

J is TRBJ2-5 and V is TRBV11-3; TRBD2 matches 8 bases. V trimming: 5 bases; J trimming: 5 bases; junction bases outside the gene matches: 10. Germline V gene lookup returns CDR1 SGHNT and CDR2 YENEEA. The CDR3 runs 15 residues. As DNA, the CDR3 is TGTGCCAGCAGCGCTGGTAGCGGGGTGAGCGAGACCCAGTACTTC. Its translation is CASSAGSGVSETQYF.

V usage is TRBV21-1 and J usage is TRBJ2-7; the table's TRBD2 call for D was not verified on the DNA. TRBV21-1 is a pseudogene locus. The CDR3 runs 16 residues. The CDR3 sequence: CASSASGGAFSYEQYF. The CDR3 DNA follows: TGTGCCAGCAGCGCAAGCGGGGGGGCTTTCTCCTACGAGCAGTACTTC.

The chain links TRBV5-4 to TRBJ2-3, with 8 bases fitting TRBD2. The CDR3 totals 16 residues. Germline trimming cut 6 bases from V and 1 base from J; bases unmatched to any gene: 10. The germline V gene encodes CDR1 SGHNT and CDR2 YYREEE (reference sequence). CDR3 coding DNA: TGTGCCAGCACCCTCGGGGGGGTGGGGCGCACAGATACGCAGTATTTT. Its translation: CASTLGGVGRTDTQYF.

This chain connects TRBV18 to TRBJ1-3; D is unresolved. The germline CDR1 and CDR2 sequences are KGHSH and LQKENI. V shed 6 bases and J shed 2 bases, with 5 bases lying between them. The CDR3 consists of 12 residues. Here the CDR3 reads CASSAPGNTIYF. The CDR3 coding sequence is TGTGCCAGCTCGGCCCCTGGAAACACCATATATTTT.

The gene calls are TRBV6-5 and TRBJ2-7; D might be TRBD1 (5 bases). Germline V gene lookup returns CDR1 MNHEY and CDR2 SVGAGI. The CDR3 consists of 12 residues. V was cut by 4 bases and J by 6 bases, with 10 bases left in between. CDR3 coding DNA: TGTGCCAGCAGTTCTATGGGGCGCGAGCAGTACTTC. Translation: CASSSMGREQYF.

The rearrangement joins TRBV5-5 to TRBJ1-1; D is ambiguous. The CDR3 length is 13 residues. V was pared by 0 bases and J by 11 bases, with 14 bases between. Germline V gene lookup returns CDR1 SGHKS and CDR2 YYEKEE (reference sequence). CDR3 DNA sequence: TGTGCCAGCAGCTTGGTAGCGGACTCATGGGCTTTCTTT. It specifies CASSLVADSWAFF.

The chain carries TRBV18 and TRBJ1-1; TRBD1 is a possible D gene (5 bases). Looked up from germline, CDR1 is KGHSH and CDR2 is LQKENI. The ends were cut back, 4 bases at V and 2 bases at J, with 11 bases in the middle. There are 14 residues in the CDR3. The CDR3 nucleotides are TGTGCCAGCTCACAGGGGATGGGAAACACTGAAGCTTTCTTT. This codes for CASSQGMGNTEAFF.

Remarks on this clone: The sample has other DNA sequences that encode this CDR3 too. The rearrangement links TRBV2 to TRBJ1-5; D is undetermined. Germline V lookup: CDR1 SNHLY, CDR2 FYNNEI. V shed 4 bases and J shed 0 bases, with 7 bases lying between them. The CDR3 runs to 14 residues. The CDR3 region has the DNA TGTGCCAGCAGTGGGGCATATAGCAATCAGCCCCAGCATTTT. It codes for CASSGAYSNQPQHF.

This clone is a singleton in its sample. The rearrangement uses TRBV5-1 and TRBJ2-3, with TRBD1 matching 8 bases. Looked up from germline, CDR1 is SGHRS and CDR2 is YFSETQ. After removal of 4 bases from V and 6 bases from J, the junction contained 7 bases not matched to a gene. CDR3 length: 14 amino acids. The CDR3 region has the DNA TGCGCCAGCAGCATGGGGACAGGCGGGGATACGCAGTATTTT. This translates into CASSMGTGGDTQYF.